The 8 T cell receptor beta chains below were found in one sample sequenced in a study of T cell repertoires in cytomegalovirus infection. A single record per CDR3 protein comes from TCRdb applying MiXCR to the reads. The table includes 700,000 to 900,000 distinct CDR3 sequences, 25% to 30% detected once. Their cognate antigens are unknown. The sequencing used cultured CD8+ T cells from PBMCs, collected from culture after CMV antigen stimulation. The receptors were gathered from a human donor in good health (CMV status not recorded). Some clones in this sample may be carry-over from other donors' samples.

V and J are TRBV7-8 and TRBJ1-5; 8 bases match TRBD1. CDR3 size: 14 residues. Losses at the gene ends were 2 bases for V and 11 bases for J; bases not matched to a gene: 8. CDR1 and CDR2 from the germline V gene are SGHVS and FQNEAQ. The CDR3 DNA reads TGTGCCAGCAGCTTAACACAGGGGGAGGTAGCCCAGCATTTT. It encodes CASSLTQGEVAQHF.

The V and J genes are TRBV28 and TRBJ1-2, with no clear D. CDR1 is MDHEN, CDR2 SYDVKM, per germline. V was shortened by 3 bases and J by 1 base, with 6 bases between the two germline ends. This CDR3 is built from 13 residues. CDR3 sequence: CASSFDINYGYTF. The CDR3 DNA reads TGTGCCAGCAGTTTTGATATTAACTATGGCTACACCTTC.

This clonotype was counted a few times. J is TRBJ1-3 and V is TRBV12-3 or TRBV12-4, with 8 bases lining up with TRBD1. CDR3 size: 20 residues. The V gene end was trimmed by 4 bases and the J gene end by 4 bases; junction bases not matched to a gene: 21. The CDR3 sequence is CASSSRQVPRGPGSGNTIYF. The DNA of the CDR3 is TGTGCCAGCAGTTCGAGACAGGTCCCCAGGGGGCCGGGATCCGGAAACACCATATATTTT.

This clonotype was seen once. The chain recombines TRBV25-1 with TRBJ2-3; 7 bases agree with TRBD1. V dropped 5 bases and J dropped 0; count of bases not matched to a gene: 5. Germline V gene data show CDR1 as MGHDK and CDR2 as SYGVNS. The CDR3 totals 15 residues. CDR3 bases: TGTGCCAGCAGTTCCGGGACAGATAGCACAGATACGCAGTATTTT. Translating gives CASSSGTDSTDTQYF.

With regard to this clonotype: This may be a read error: a much more frequent sequence differs by one nucleotide. This rearrangement joins TRBV11-2 to TRBJ2-3, with a tentative D call TRBD1 (5 bases). The end of the DNA fits TRBJ1-5 better, so the J call may be wrong. Germline lookup yields CDR1 SGHAT and CDR2 FQNNGV. This CDR3 spans 13 amino acids. The CDR3: CASSTPSTDTQHF. The CDR3 bases are TGTGCCAGCAGTACCCCCTCGACAGATACGCAGCATTTT.

At least ten counts were recorded for this clonotype. In DNA, the CDR3 is TGCGCCACCACCCGTTCCGGTGCGCTCTCCTATGGCTACACCTTC. The encoded protein is CATTRSGALSYGYTF. V gene TRBV10-2 combines with J gene TRBJ1-2; unclear D gene. There are 15 residues in the CDR3. Trimming took 10 bases from V and 4 from J, leaving 22 bases between them. Germline-derived CDR1 and CDR2 are WSHSY and SAAADI.

In this sample, this clonotype turned up a few times. The chain is built from TRBV10-2 and TRBJ1-4; TRBD1 is a possible D gene (5 bases). CDR1 is WSHSY, CDR2 SAAADI, per germline. This CDR3 region has 16 residues. Trimming pared 2 bases from V and 1 base from J, leaving 11 bases between. CDR3 sequence: CASSEGQGVTNEKLFF. The CDR3 bases are TGCGCCAGCAGTGAGGGGCAGGGTGTAACTAATGAAAAACTGTTTTTT.

This chain uses TRBV5-6 with TRBJ2-7; TRBD1 might be the D (6 bases). This CDR3 has 16 amino acids. Trimming stripped 4 bases from V and 5 bases from J, with 22 bases between. Germline assignment: CDR1 SGHDT and CDR2 YYEEEE. The CDR3, as DNA: TGTGCCAGCAGCCCATCACCCACAGGGTGGGTCGACGAGCAGTACGTC. This encodes CASSPSPTGWVDEQYV.